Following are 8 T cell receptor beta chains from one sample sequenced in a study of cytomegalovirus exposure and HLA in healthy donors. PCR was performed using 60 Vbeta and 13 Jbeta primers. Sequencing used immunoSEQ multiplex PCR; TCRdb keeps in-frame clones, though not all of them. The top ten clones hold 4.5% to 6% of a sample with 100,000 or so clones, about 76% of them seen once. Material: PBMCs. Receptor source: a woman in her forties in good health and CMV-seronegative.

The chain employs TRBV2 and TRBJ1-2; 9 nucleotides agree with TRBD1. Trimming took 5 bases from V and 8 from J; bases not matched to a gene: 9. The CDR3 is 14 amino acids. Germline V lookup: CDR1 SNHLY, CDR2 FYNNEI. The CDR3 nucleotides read TGTGCCAGCAGTTATAAGGGACAGGGCGGAGGCTACACCTTC. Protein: CASSYKGQGGGYTF.

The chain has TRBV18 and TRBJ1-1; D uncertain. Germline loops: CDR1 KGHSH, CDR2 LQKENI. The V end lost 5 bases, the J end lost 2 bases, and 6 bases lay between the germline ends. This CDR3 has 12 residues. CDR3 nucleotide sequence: TGTGCCAGCTCAGGCACCAACACTGAAGCTTTCTTT. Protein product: CASSGTNTEAFF.

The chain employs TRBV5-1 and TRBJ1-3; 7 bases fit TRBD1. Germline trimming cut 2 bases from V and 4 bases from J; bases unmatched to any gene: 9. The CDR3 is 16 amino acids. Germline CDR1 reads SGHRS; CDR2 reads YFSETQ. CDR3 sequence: CASSFEHRGSGNTIYF. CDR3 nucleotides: TGCGCCAGCAGCTTCGAACACAGGGGATCCGGAAACACCATATATTTT. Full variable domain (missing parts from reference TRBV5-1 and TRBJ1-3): KAGVTQTPRYLIKTRGQQVTLSCSPISGHRSVSWYQQTPGQGLQFLFEYFSETQRNKGNFPGRFSGRQFSNSRSEMNVSTLELGDSALYLCASSFEHRGSGNTIYFGEGSWLTVV.

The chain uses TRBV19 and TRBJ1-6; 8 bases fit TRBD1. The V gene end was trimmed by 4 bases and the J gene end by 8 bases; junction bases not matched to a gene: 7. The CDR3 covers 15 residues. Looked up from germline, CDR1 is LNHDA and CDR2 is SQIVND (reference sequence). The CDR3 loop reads CASSSGRGLDSPLHF. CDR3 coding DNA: TGTGCCAGTAGTAGTGGCAGGGGGCTCGATTCACCCCTCCACTTT. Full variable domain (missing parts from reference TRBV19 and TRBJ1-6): DGGITQSPKYLFRKEGQNVTLSCEQNLNHDAMYWYRQDPGQGLRLIYYSQIVNDFQKGDIAEGYSVSREKKESFPLTVTSAQKNPTAFYLCASSSGRGLDSPLHFGNGTRLTVT.

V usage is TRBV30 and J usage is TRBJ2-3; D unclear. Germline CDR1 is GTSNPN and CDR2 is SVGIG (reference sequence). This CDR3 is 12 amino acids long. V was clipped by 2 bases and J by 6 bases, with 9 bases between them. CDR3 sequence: CAWSITWDTQYF. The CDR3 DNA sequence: TGTGCCTGGAGTATCACTTGGGATACGCAGTATTTT.

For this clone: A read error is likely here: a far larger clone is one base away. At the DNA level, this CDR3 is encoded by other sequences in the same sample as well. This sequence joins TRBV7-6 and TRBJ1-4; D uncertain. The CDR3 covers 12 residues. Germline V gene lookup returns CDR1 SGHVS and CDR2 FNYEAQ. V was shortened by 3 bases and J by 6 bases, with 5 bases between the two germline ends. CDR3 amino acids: CASSFRDEKLFF. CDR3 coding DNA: TGTGCCAGCAGCTTCCGGGATGAAAAACTGTTTTTT.

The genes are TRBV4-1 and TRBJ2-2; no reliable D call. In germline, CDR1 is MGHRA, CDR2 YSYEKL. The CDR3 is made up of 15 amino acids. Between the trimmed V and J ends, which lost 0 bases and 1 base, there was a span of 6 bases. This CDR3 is CASSQEPGNTGELFF. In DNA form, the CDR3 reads TGCGCCAGCAGCCAAGAGCCGGGGAACACCGGGGAGCTGTTTTTT.

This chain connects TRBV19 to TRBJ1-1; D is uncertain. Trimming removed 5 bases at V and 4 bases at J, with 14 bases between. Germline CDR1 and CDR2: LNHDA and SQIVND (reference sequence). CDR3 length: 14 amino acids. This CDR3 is CASSSNPTVTEAFF. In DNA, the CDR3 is TGTGCCAGTAGTTCAAACCCAACAGTCACTGAAGCTTTCTTT.